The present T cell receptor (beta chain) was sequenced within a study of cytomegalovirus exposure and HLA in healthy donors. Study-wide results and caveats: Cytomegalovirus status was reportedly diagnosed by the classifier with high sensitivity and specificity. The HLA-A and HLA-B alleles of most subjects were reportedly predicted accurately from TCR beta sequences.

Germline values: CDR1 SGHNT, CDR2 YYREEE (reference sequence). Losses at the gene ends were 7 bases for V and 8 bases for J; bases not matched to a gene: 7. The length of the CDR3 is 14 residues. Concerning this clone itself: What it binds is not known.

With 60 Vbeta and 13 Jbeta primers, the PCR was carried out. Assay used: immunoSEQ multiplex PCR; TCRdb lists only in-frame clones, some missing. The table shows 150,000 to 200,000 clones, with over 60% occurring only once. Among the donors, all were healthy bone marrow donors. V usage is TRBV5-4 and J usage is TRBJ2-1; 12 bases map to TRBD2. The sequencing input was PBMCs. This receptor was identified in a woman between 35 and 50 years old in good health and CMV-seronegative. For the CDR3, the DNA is TGTGCCAGCTGGCTAGCGGGAGGGAACTATGAGCAGTTCTTC. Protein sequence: CASWLAGGNYEQFF.